This T cell receptor beta chain was retrieved from a study of spatial heterogeneity in lung cancer. Study details: More beta-chain than alpha-chain sequences were consistently detected. Counts of TCR transcripts in tumor regions correlated strongly with a T cell module score (derived from matched bulk RNA-seq). General study findings and limits: In tumors, expanded intratumoral alpha and beta TCR counts tracked mutation counts.

The CDR3 totals 8 residues. Germline V gene sequence: CDR1 SEHNR, CDR2 FQNEAQ (reference sequence). The presence of a unique molecular identifier marked each TCR cDNA molecule. TCRdb passed the 5' RACE reads through MiXCR, listing each CDR3 protein once. The table shows approximately 5,000 distinct CDR3 sequences, with around 7.7% occurring only once. Time point described: sample taken at primary tumor resection. From tumor, nontumor lung or frozen PBMC, whole RNA was taken unsorted for sequencing. This clonotype was seen repeatedly, ten times or more. Its antigen is not identified. A junction end diverges from the germline sequence, so it may reflect a read error.

J is TRBJ2-1 and V is TRBV7-9; D remains unclear. The sample here was lung tumor tissue, taken at surgery. The receptor was isolated from a female donor with early-stage non-small cell lung cancer. CDR3 bases: TGTGCCAGCAGCTTAACAGTCTTC. It translates to CASSLTVF.